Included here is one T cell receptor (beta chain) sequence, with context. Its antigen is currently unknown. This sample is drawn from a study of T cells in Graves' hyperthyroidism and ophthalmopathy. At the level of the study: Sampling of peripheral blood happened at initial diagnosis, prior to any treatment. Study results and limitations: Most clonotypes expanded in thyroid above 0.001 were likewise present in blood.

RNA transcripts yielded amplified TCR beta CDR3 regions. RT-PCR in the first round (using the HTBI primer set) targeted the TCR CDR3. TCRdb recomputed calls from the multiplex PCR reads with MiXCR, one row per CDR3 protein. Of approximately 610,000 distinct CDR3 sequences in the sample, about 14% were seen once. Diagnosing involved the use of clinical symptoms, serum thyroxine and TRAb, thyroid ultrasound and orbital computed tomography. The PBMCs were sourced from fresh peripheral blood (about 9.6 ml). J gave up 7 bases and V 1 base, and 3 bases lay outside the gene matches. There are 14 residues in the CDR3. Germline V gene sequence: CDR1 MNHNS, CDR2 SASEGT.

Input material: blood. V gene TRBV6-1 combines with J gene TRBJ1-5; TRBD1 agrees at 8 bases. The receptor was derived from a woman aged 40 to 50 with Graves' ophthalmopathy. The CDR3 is CASSEDRGIQPQHF. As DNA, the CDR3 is TGTGCCAGCAGTGAAGACAGGGGGATCCAGCCCCAGCATTTT.